This TCR beta chain was profiled in a study of shared clonotypes between healthy human individuals. TCRdb's copy holds only in-frame clones and misses some; the assay was immunoSEQ multiplex PCR. The sample contains roughly 650,000 clones, 95% to 96% of which appear only once. CDR1 and CDR2 (germline): SGHTA, FQGTGA. The CDR3 is 17 amino acids. V lost 2 bases and J lost 0, with 14 bases in between. Cells designated naive CD8 were CD45RO-negative and were positively selected for CCR7, with terminally differentiated effector memory CD45RA+ cells excluded. Sequenced sample: naive CD8+ T cells sorted from blood. The sequence was collected from a young woman in good health. The chain employs TRBV7-3 and TRBJ2-4; D is possibly TRBD2 (6 bases). The CDR3 region has the DNA TGTGCCAGCAGCTTAGCGGGGCTGGTAATAGCCAAAAACATTCAGTACTTC. This encodes CASSLAGLVIAKNIQYF.